Shown below are 15 T cell receptor beta chains from a single sample sequenced in a study of blood T cell repertoires in COVID-19. The table came from immunoSEQ multiplex PCR; TCRdb's copy has only in-frame clones and leaves some out. The sample contains 150,000 to 200,000 clones, approximately 83% of which appear only once. The source material was peripheral blood. The origin of the receptors is a woman older than 75 with active or convalescent COVID-19.

This chain connects TRBV7-9 to TRBJ1-1, with D maybe TRBD1 (5 bases). The V and J ends lost 5 bases and 3 bases respectively, with 16 bases between them. The CDR3 is 15 amino acids. CDR1 is SEHNR, CDR2 FQNEAQ, per germline (reference sequence). CDR3 loop: CASSQTGGTHTEAFF. The CDR3 DNA is TGTGCCAGCAGCCAGACGGGCGGGACTCACACTGAAGCTTTCTTT.

The gene calls are TRBV10-2 and TRBJ1-4; 7 bases are a match to TRBD1. After removal of 6 bases from V and 6 bases from J, the junction contained 4 bases not matched to a gene. Per the germline V gene, CDR1 is WSHSY and CDR2 is SAAADI. The CDR3 totals 13 residues. CDR3: CASRTDRYEKLFF. The CDR3 region has the DNA TGCGCCAGCAGAACGGACAGGTATGAAAAACTGTTTTTT.

The chain employs TRBV10-3 and TRBJ1-4; 7 bases fit TRBD1. Looked up from germline, CDR1 is ENHRY and CDR2 is SYGVKD. The CDR3 has 13 amino acids. Trimming at V came to 5 bases and at J to 8 bases, leaving 5 bases not matched to a gene. The CDR3 DNA reads TGTGCCATCAGTCAGGGGGTCGTGGAAAAACTGTTTTTT. Translated: CAISQGVVEKLFF.

The chain links TRBV19 to TRBJ2-2; weak D call: TRBD1 (6 bases). V gave up 10 bases and J gave up 4 bases, with 16 bases separating them. Germline CDR1 and CDR2: LNHDA and SQIVND (reference sequence). The CDR3 has 14 residues. The CDR3: CATHQGTGTGELFF. CDR3 nucleotides: TGTGCCACACATCAGGGGACCGGCACCGGGGAGCTGTTTTTT.

The gene calls are TRBV12-5 and TRBJ2-2; D unclear. There are 13 residues in the CDR3. V lost 4 bases and J lost 5, with 8 bases in between. Germline CDR1 LGHNT, CDR2 FRNRAP. Here the CDR3 reads CASGSYRTGELFF. The CDR3 DNA sequence: TGTGCTAGTGGTTCGTACAGAACCGGGGAGCTGTTTTTT.

This clone was seen more than once but under ten times. The V and J genes are TRBV4-3 and TRBJ2-1; 7 positions match TRBD1. The CDR3 loop spans 20 amino acids. J lost 0 bases, V lost 2 bases, and 16 bases had no gene match. Germline V lookup: CDR1 LGHNA, CDR2 YSLEER. Written as DNA, the CDR3 is TGCGCCAGCAGCCAAACCGAAAATGCAGGGGGTCGTAGCTCCTACAATGAGCAGTTCTTC. Amino acids: CASSQTENAGGRSSYNEQFF.

The V gene is TRBV3-1 (or the pseudogene TRBV3-2), the J gene TRBJ2-2; 8 nucleotides match TRBD1. Germline CDR1 LGHDT, CDR2 YNNKEL (reference sequence). Germline trimming cut 4 bases from V and 1 base from J; bases unmatched to any gene: 8. The CDR3 is made up of 17 amino acids. This CDR3 reads CASSRASGTGNTGELFF. The CDR3 coding sequence is TGTGCCAGCAGCCGGGCCTCCGGGACAGGGAACACCGGGGAGCTGTTTTTT.

The chain is built from TRBV7-2 and TRBJ2-1, with 10 bases aligning to TRBD1. After removal of 4 bases from V and 4 bases from J, the junction contained 10 bases not matched to a gene. This CDR3 is 17 amino acids long. Germline assignment: CDR1 SGHTA and CDR2 FQGNSA. In nucleotides, the CDR3 is TGTGCCAGCAGCTCCAGGTCCGGACAGGGGGGATACAATGAGCAGTTCTTC. Its translation is CASSSRSGQGGYNEQFF.

J is TRBJ1-2 and V is TRBV5-1; possibly TRBD1 for D (5 bases). Germline V gives CDR1 SGHRS, CDR2 YFSETQ. V was pared by 3 bases and J by 0 bases, with 12 bases between. The CDR3 has 15 amino acids. The CDR3 sequence is CASSSTGYANYGYTF. The DNA of the CDR3 is TGCGCCAGCAGCTCCACAGGTTATGCTAACTATGGCTACACCTTC.

This clone was found a few times. The V and J genes are TRBV3-1 (or the pseudogene TRBV3-2) and TRBJ1-2; 8 bases are a match to TRBD1. CDR3 size: 15 residues. J was trimmed by 8 bases and V by 1 base; bases with no gene match: 9. CDR1 is LGHDT and CDR2 is YNNKEL in the germline V gene (reference sequence). The CDR3 DNA follows: TGTGCCAGCAGCCAAGGAGGGCAGGGGGCGACCGGCTACACCTTC. Protein product: CASSQGGQGATGYTF.

The chain couples TRBV6-5 to TRBJ1-2; 8 bases agree with TRBD1. Germline CDR1 and CDR2: MNHEY and SVGAGI. The CDR3 runs 14 residues. With 6 bases clipped from V and 1 base from J, the junction kept 4 bases outside the gene matches. This CDR3 is CASSRTGFNYGYTF. The CDR3 DNA reads as TGTGCCAGCAGCAGGACAGGGTTTAACTATGGCTACACCTTC.

The rearrangement links TRBV27 to TRBJ2-2; 11 bases agree with TRBD1. This CDR3 contains 16 residues. The germline V gene encodes CDR1 MNHEY and CDR2 SMNVEV (reference sequence). V lost 4 bases to trimming and J lost 3 bases; unmatched junction nucleotides: 4. The CDR3: CASSSPGQGDTGELFF. For the CDR3, the DNA is TGTGCCAGCAGTTCTCCGGGACAGGGGGACACCGGGGAGCTGTTTTTT.

The chain carries TRBV2 and TRBJ2-7, with D perhaps TRBD2 (5 bases). Germline V gives CDR1 SNHLY, CDR2 FYNNEI. This CDR3 is 11 amino acids long. CDR3 sequence reads: CGTGFAYEQYF. DNA for the CDR3: TGTGGCACGGGGTTTGCCTACGAGCAGTACTTC.

J is TRBJ2-7 and V is TRBV7-2; TRBD1 matches 7 bases. Germline V gene lookup returns CDR1 SGHTA and CDR2 FQGNSA. The CDR3 extends over 14 amino acids. The trim removed 5 bases at V and 6 bases at J, leaving 10 bases unmatched. The CDR3 coding sequence is TGTGCCAGCAGCATATCCGGGACAGCTCTCGAGCAGTACTTC. This sequence encodes CASSISGTALEQYF.

J is TRBJ2-1 and V is TRBV19; 10 bases match TRBD2. The CDR3 runs 15 residues. V lost 2 bases and J lost 6; bases outside the gene matches: 4. Germline-derived CDR1 and CDR2 are LNHDA and SQIVND (reference sequence). CDR3 sequence (DNA): TGTGCCAGTAGTATAACCCTAGCGGGGGCCAATGAGCAGTTCTTC. Translating gives CASSITLAGANEQFF.